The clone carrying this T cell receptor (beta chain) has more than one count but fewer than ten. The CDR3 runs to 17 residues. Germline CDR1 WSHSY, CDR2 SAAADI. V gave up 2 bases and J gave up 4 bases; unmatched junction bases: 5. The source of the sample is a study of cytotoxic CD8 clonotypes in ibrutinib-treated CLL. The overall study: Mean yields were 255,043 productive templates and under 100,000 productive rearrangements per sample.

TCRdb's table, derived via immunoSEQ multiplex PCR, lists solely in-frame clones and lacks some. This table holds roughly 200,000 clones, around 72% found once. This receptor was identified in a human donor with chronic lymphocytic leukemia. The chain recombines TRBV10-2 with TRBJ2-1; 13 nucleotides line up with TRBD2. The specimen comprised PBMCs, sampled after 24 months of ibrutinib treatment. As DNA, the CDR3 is TGCGCCAGCAGTGAGCCCCGGACTAGCGGGAGATACAATGAGCAGTTCTTC. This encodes CASSEPRTSGRYNEQFF.